This T cell receptor (beta chain) was obtained from a study of T cells in Graves' hyperthyroidism and ophthalmopathy. Study-wide points: Also found in blood were most expanded thyroid clonotypes above 0.001.

RNA transcripts provided the source from which TCR beta CDR3 regions were amplified. The HTBI set primed first-round TCR CDR3 RT-PCR. In TCRdb, the multiplex PCR reads were re-called with MiXCR into one record per CDR3 protein. The data contain roughly 180,000 distinct CDR3 sequences, 9.4% of them singletons. As for this clonotype: Its antigen is currently unknown.

The study excluded patients with uncontrolled infection, other autoimmune disease, pregnancy or lactation. The receptor was isolated from a woman younger than 30 with Graves' hyperthyroidism that later progressed to Graves' ophthalmopathy. Specimen: blood.

CDR3 residues: CASSVNRGLGNTIYF. The CDR3 DNA sequence: TGTGCCAGCAGCGTAAACAGGGGGCTCGGAAACACCATATATTTT. The rearrangement uses TRBV9 and TRBJ1-3; 9 bases match TRBD1. This CDR3 comprises 15 residues. With 1 base clipped from V and 4 bases from J, the junction kept 3 bases outside the gene matches. Germline V lookup: CDR1 SGDLS, CDR2 YYNGEE.